Below, 10 T cell receptor beta chains from the same sample are listed, as sequenced in a study of breast tumors, draining lymph nodes, adjacent tissues. Using its own MiXCR run on the multiplex PCR reads, TCRdb lists one record per CDR3 protein. The repertoire holds about 230,000 distinct CDR3 sequences, with approximately 31% as singletons. The lymph nodes were axillary draining lymph nodes from breast cancer patients. The sequencing input was axillary lymph node tissue. The receptors come from a female donor with breast cancer. Some clones in this sample may be carry-over from other donors' samples.

Many counts were recorded for this clonotype. The gene calls are TRBV18 and TRBJ1-2; D is unresolved. V shed 2 bases and J shed 3 bases, with 7 bases lying between them. The CDR3 runs 13 residues. The germline CDR1 and CDR2 sequences are KGHSH and LQKENI. In DNA, the CDR3 is TGTGCCAGCTCACCAGGGATAGACTATGGCTACACCTTC. It codes for CASSPGIDYGYTF.

This clonotype appeared many times. V is TRBV20-1 and J is TRBJ1-5; D not resolved. Trimming shortened V by 3 bases and J by 3 bases, and 9 bases separated the two germline ends. The CDR3 has 13 amino acids. The germline V gene has CDR1 DFQATT and CDR2 SNEGSKA (reference sequence). Here the CDR3 DNA reads TGCAGTGCTAGGTCCCGTGTCAATCAGCCCCAGCATTTT. It codes for CSARSRVNQPQHF.

This clonotype was recorded a few times. This sequence may be a read error, since a much larger clone differs from it by one base. The gene calls are TRBV7-9 and TRBJ2-1; 9 bases align to TRBD2. This CDR3 has 16 residues. Germline CDR1 and CDR2: SEHNR and FQNEAQ (reference sequence). V dropped 3 bases and J dropped 7; count of bases not matched to a gene: 10. The CDR3 region has the DNA TGTGCCAGCAGCTTGAGGACTAGCGCGGTAAATAATGAGCAGTTCTTC. This sequence encodes CASSLRTSAVNNEQFF. Supplemented by reference TRBV7-9 and TRBJ2-1, the full variable domain reads DTGVSQNPRHKITKRGQNVTFRCDPISEHNRLYWYRQTLGQGPEFLTYFQNEAQLEKSRLLSDRFSAERPKGSFSTLEIQRTEQGDSAMYLCASSLRTSAVNNEQFFGPGTRLTVL.

This clonotype was seen repeatedly, ten times or more. This chain joins TRBV12-3 or TRBV12-4 and TRBJ2-2; D gene ambiguous. V dropped 5 bases and J dropped 6 bases, with 10 bases sitting between them. The CDR3 loop spans 13 amino acids. The CDR3: CASSPVRAGELFF. CDR3 nucleotide sequence: TGTGCCAGCAGTCCGGTTCGGGCCGGGGAGCTGTTTTTT.

This clonotype was detected many times. The chain joins TRBV29-1 to TRBJ1-4; 8 bases are a match to TRBD1. CDR3 size: 12 residues. CDR1 and CDR2 (germline): SQVTM, ANQGSEA. This CDR3 reads CGMGQDNEKLFF. The DNA of the CDR3 is TGCGGGATGGGACAGGATAATGAAAAACTGTTTTTT.

Regarding this clonotype: This may be a read error, as it is one base from a much larger clone. The gene calls are TRBV12-3 or TRBV12-4 and TRBJ2-6; no definite D call. V was shortened by 4 bases and J by 1 base, with 5 bases between the two germline ends. The CDR3 spans 14 residues. This chain's CDR3 is CASSCISGANVLTF. For the CDR3, the DNA is TGTGCCAGCAGTTGCATATCTGGGGCCAACGTCCTGACTTTC.

J is TRBJ2-1 and V is TRBV15, with 10 bases matching TRBD2. J was trimmed by 7 bases and V by 2 bases; bases with no gene match: 14. There are 18 residues in the CDR3. From germline, CDR1 is LNHNV and CDR2 YYDKDF (reference sequence). CDR3 nucleotide sequence: TGTGCCACCAGCAGACCTAGGGGCGCTAGCGGGAGCTATAATGAGCAGTTCTTC. Its translation is CATSRPRGASGSYNEQFF.

This clonotype was seen many times. This chain connects TRBV7-2 to TRBJ2-7; D not certain. V was trimmed by 1 base and J by 3 bases, leaving 7 bases between them. Germline lookup yields CDR1 SGHTA and CDR2 FQGNSA. The CDR3 has 13 residues. The CDR3 DNA reads as TGTGCCAGCAGCTTAGGACCCGACTACGAGCAGTACTTC. Translated: CASSLGPDYEQYF.

Concerning this clonotype itself: No conserved phenylalanine or tryptophan ends this CDR3, so it is likely a read error. The chain joins TRBV7-2 to TRBJ2-5; D may be TRBD2 (6 bases). The V and J ends lost 6 bases and 7 bases respectively, with 18 bases between them. Germline CDR1 SGHTA, CDR2 FQGNSA. The CDR3 totals 14 residues. CDR3 residues: CASSSLQVGGTQYL. For the CDR3, the DNA is TGTGCCAGCAGTTCGCTACAGGTCGGGGGGACCCAGTACCTC.

The chain has TRBV20-1 and TRBJ1-1; D is possibly TRBD1 (5 bases). This CDR3 region has 13 residues. CDR1 is DFQATT and CDR2 is SNEGSKA in the germline V gene (reference sequence). Trimming removed 3 bases from V and 1 base from J, with 9 bases in between. As DNA, the CDR3 is TGCAGTGCTAGCCAGGACAAGAACACTGAAGCTTTCTTT. This sequence encodes CSASQDKNTEAFF.